These 29 T cell receptor beta chains were sequenced from one sample in a study of shared clonotypes between healthy human individuals. Naive CD8 cells were CD45RO-negative, positively selected for CCR7, excluding terminally differentiated effector memory CD45RA+ cells. Assay: immunoSEQ multiplex PCR; the TCRdb copy retains only in-frame clones and omits some. The sample lists about 1,900,000 clones; about 95% were seen once. The sequenced material came from naive CD8+ T cells sorted from blood. These receptors came from a man aged 18 to 29 in good health.

The chain is built from TRBV7-2 and TRBJ2-7; TRBD1 aligns across 10 bases. The CDR3 is made up of 14 amino acids. Germline CDR1 and CDR2: SGHTA and FQGNSA. V shed 3 bases and J 6 bases; nucleotides not matched to a gene: 5. Written as DNA, the CDR3 is TGTGCCAGCAGCTTGACAGGGGGCGGGGGCGAGCAGTACTTC. Amino acids: CASSLTGGGGEQYF.

This rearrangement joins TRBV7-2 to TRBJ2-7; TRBD1 agrees at 12 bases. Germline V lookup: CDR1 SGHTA, CDR2 FQGNSA. This CDR3 has 16 amino acids. V shed 3 bases, J shed 7 bases, and the junction held 10 bases outside the gene matches. The CDR3 is CASSFAKGQGAQEQYF. DNA of the CDR3: TGTGCCAGCAGCTTCGCTAAGGGACAGGGGGCGCAAGAGCAGTACTTC. The full variable domain, rest sourced from reference TRBV7-2 and TRBJ2-7, is GAGVSQSPSNKVTEKGKDVELRCDPISGHTALYWYRQSLGQGLEFLIYFQGNSAPDKSGLPSDRFSAERTGGSVSTLTIQRTQQEDSAVYLCASSFAKGQGAQEQYFGPGTRLTVT.

This clone was picked up one time. This sample includes further DNA sequences coding for the same CDR3. The rearrangement uses TRBV29-1 and TRBJ2-7, with D maybe TRBD2 (5 bases). Germline loops: CDR1 SQVTM, CDR2 ANQGSEA. V shed 4 bases and J shed 1 base, with 8 bases lying between them. CDR3 length equals 12 residues. This CDR3 is CSVVGESYEQYF. In DNA, the CDR3 is TGCAGCGTTGTTGGGGAGTCCTACGAGCAGTACTTC.

This clone was counted once. The chain couples TRBV9 to TRBJ2-7; 8 bases are a match to TRBD2. The V segment lost 3 bases and the J segment 1 base; nucleotides outside the gene matches: 6. The germline CDR1 and CDR2 sequences are SGDLS and YYNGEE. CDR3 length: 15 amino acids. The chain's CDR3 is CASSATSGLSYEQYF. The CDR3 nucleotides are TGTGCCAGCAGCGCAACTAGCGGACTTTCCTACGAGCAGTACTTC.

The J gene is TRBJ1-1, the V gene TRBV29-1, with unresolved D. The CDR3 loop spans 11 amino acids. V lost 3 bases to trimming and J lost 3 bases, with 5 bases between them. CDR1 and CDR2 from the germline V gene are SQVTM and ANQGSEA. The CDR3 sequence: CSVDADTEAFF. The DNA for the CDR3 is TGCAGCGTTGACGCTGACACTGAAGCTTTCTTT.

The rearrangement uses TRBV11-2 and TRBJ2-1; 10 positions match TRBD2. Trimming cost V 1 base and J 9 bases; bases outside gene matches: 9. The CDR3 consists of 16 residues. Per the germline V gene, CDR1 is SGHAT and CDR2 is FQNNGV. The CDR3 nucleotides are TGTGCCAGCAGCTTAGTTGGAGCGGGGGGGCTTGTTGAGCAGTTCTTC. This gives the protein CASSLVGAGGLVEQFF.

This chain joins TRBV7-9 and TRBJ2-7; D tentatively fits TRBD1 or TRBD2 (5 bases each). The CDR3 has 14 amino acids. Germline V gene sequence: CDR1 SEHNR, CDR2 FQNEAQ (reference sequence). The ends were cut back, 2 bases at V and 5 bases at J, with 13 bases in the middle. The CDR3 DNA is TGTGCCAGCAGCTTATCTGAGGGGCCTAACGAGCAGTACTTC. The encoded protein is CASSLSEGPNEQYF.

This chain links TRBV27 with TRBJ1-5; the D is unclear. The CDR3 is 15 residues long. V dropped 0 bases and J dropped 3 bases, with 9 bases sitting between them. Looked up from germline, CDR1 is MNHEY and CDR2 is SMNVEV (reference sequence). The CDR3 DNA sequence: TGTGCCAGCAGTTTATCCGGTGCAGTCAATCAGCCCCAGCATTTT. Amino acids: CASSLSGAVNQPQHF.

This sequence joins TRBV2 and TRBJ1-1, with 9 positions matching TRBD1. Per germline, CDR1 SNHLY and CDR2 FYNNEI. Trimming cost V 5 bases and J 0 bases; bases outside gene matches: 25. The CDR3 is 22 residues long. CDR3 in DNA: TGTGCCAGCAGTTTCTTAGACAATGTACCGGGGGGACAGGGTCAACTGAACACTGAAGCTTTCTTT. Translating gives CASSFLDNVPGGQGQLNTEAFF.

This clone was recorded only once. The CDR3 protein is CASSVTGVLNTGELFF. Written as DNA, the CDR3 is TGTGCCAGCAGTGTGACAGGGGTCTTAAACACCGGGGAGCTGTTTTTT. V gene TRBV27 combines with J gene TRBJ2-2; 8 bases are a match to TRBD1. V was clipped by 5 bases and J by 2 bases; unmatched bases: 7. This CDR3 region has 16 residues. From germline, CDR1 is MNHEY and CDR2 SMNVEV (reference sequence).

The CDR3 loop reads CASSLASRGASYNEQFF. CDR3 bases: TGTGCCAGCAGCTTGGCCTCCAGGGGGGCATCCTACAATGAGCAGTTCTTC. The J gene is TRBJ2-1, the V gene TRBV5-8; D possibly corresponds to TRBD1 (7 bases). With 0 bases removed from V and 1 base from J, the gap between germline ends came to 14 bases. This CDR3 is 17 amino acids long. Germline V gene lookup returns CDR1 SGHTS and CDR2 YDEGEE. Looking up the rest from reference TRBV5-8 and TRBJ2-1 gives the full variable domain: EAGVTQSPTHLIKTRGQQATLRCSPISGHTSVYWYQQALGLGLQFLLWYDEGEERNRGNFPPRFSGRQFPNYSSELNVNALELEDSALYLCASSLASRGASYNEQFFGPGTRLTVL.

The chain couples TRBV19 to TRBJ2-7; D tentatively fits TRBD1 or TRBD2 (5 bases each). With 5 bases removed from V and 0 bases from J, the gap between germline ends came to 8 bases. The CDR3 length is 13 residues. CDR1 and CDR2 from the germline V gene are LNHDA and SQIVND (reference sequence). CDR3 in amino acids: CASSWGYSYEQYF. The CDR3 coding sequence is TGTGCCAGTAGTTGGGGGTACTCCTACGAGCAGTACTTC.

CDR3 bases: TGTGCCAGCAGTTTAGTGGCAGTTGGAGGCGGGGAGCTGTTTTTT. It encodes CASSLVAVGGGELFF. V and J are TRBV27 and TRBJ2-2, with D perhaps TRBD2 (5 bases). V lost 2 bases and J lost 7, with 14 bases in between. The CDR3 is 15 amino acids. CDR1 and CDR2 (germline): MNHEY, SMNVEV (reference sequence).

The genes are TRBV6-6 and TRBJ2-5, with unresolved D. Trimming left V 1 base short and J 1 base short, with 13 bases between. CDR3 length equals 16 residues. Germline CDR1 is MNHNY and CDR2 is SVGAGI (reference sequence). The CDR3 here is CASSYLEPTIQETQYF. The CDR3 region has the DNA TGTGCCAGCAGTTACTTGGAGCCGACGATCCAAGAGACCCAGTACTTC.

This chain connects TRBV4-1 to TRBJ1-1, with TRBD1 as a possible D gene (6 bases). Germline V gene lookup returns CDR1 MGHRA and CDR2 YSYEKL. V lost 5 bases to trimming and J lost 1 base, with 14 bases between them. This CDR3 region has 15 residues. The chain's CDR3 is CASSSGGAWNTEAFF. The CDR3 DNA reads TGCGCCAGCAGCTCCGGGGGGGCCTGGAACACTGAAGCTTTCTTT.

This clone was found once. The chain has TRBV27 and TRBJ2-7; 8 bases map to TRBD1. J lost 3 bases, V lost 5 bases, and 9 bases had no gene match. Germline V gives CDR1 MNHEY, CDR2 SMNVEV (reference sequence). This CDR3 comprises 15 residues. As DNA, the CDR3 is TGTGCCAGCAGTGCCCTAGGACAGGGCGGCTACGAGCAGTACTTC. It is translated as CASSALGQGGYEQYF.

The V call is TRBV29-1, the J call TRBJ2-7; tentative D call: TRBD1 (6 bases). Trimming removed 5 bases from V and 0 bases from J, with 14 bases in between. Germline CDR1 SQVTM, CDR2 ANQGSEA. The CDR3 has 14 amino acids. CDR3 loop: CSVIWTDRSYEQYF. In DNA form, the CDR3 reads TGCAGCGTTATCTGGACAGACCGCTCCTACGAGCAGTACTTC.

The CDR3 here is CASSDPSGNTEAFF. CDR3 sequence (DNA): TGTGCCAGCAGCGATCCGTCGGGGAACACTGAAGCTTTCTTT. The chain couples TRBV5-5 to TRBJ1-1; D gene unclear. Germline V gives CDR1 SGHKS, CDR2 YYEKEE (reference sequence). Trimming took 4 bases from V and 1 from J, leaving 11 bases between them. The CDR3 consists of 14 residues.

This chain links TRBV6-5 with TRBJ2-6, with unresolved D. Trimming cost V 2 bases and J 6 bases, with 5 bases left between them. The germline V gene encodes CDR1 MNHEY and CDR2 SVGAGI. The CDR3 is made up of 13 amino acids. CDR3 in amino acids: CASSYGVANVLTF. Written as DNA, the CDR3 is TGTGCCAGCAGTTACGGTGTGGCCAACGTCCTGACTTTC.

This clone was seen a single time. The rearrangement uses TRBV6-5 and TRBJ2-1; the match to TRBD1 covers 9 bases. The V segment lost 4 bases and the J segment 12 bases; nucleotides outside the gene matches: 1. The CDR3 extends over 11 amino acids. Looked up from germline, CDR1 is MNHEY and CDR2 is SVGAGI. CDR3 in DNA: TGTGCCAGCAGTTCGGGACAGGGGCAGTTCTTC. This sequence encodes CASSSGQGQFF.

This clone appeared a single time. V usage is TRBV7-9 and J usage is TRBJ2-3, with a possible D match to TRBD2 (6 bases). CDR1 is SEHNR and CDR2 is FQNEAQ in the germline V gene (reference sequence). There are 17 residues in the CDR3. Deletions cut 5 bases from V and 0 bases from J, with 18 bases between. This chain's CDR3 is CASSPFNSGSSTDTQYF. CDR3 nucleotide sequence: TGTGCCAGCAGCCCCTTTAATAGCGGCTCTAGCACAGATACGCAGTATTTT.

The gene calls are TRBV27 and TRBJ1-5; TRBD1 might be the D (6 bases). The CDR3 has 15 amino acids. CDR1 and CDR2 from the germline V gene are MNHEY and SMNVEV (reference sequence). V shed 4 bases and J shed 4 bases, with 14 bases lying between them. This chain's CDR3 is CASSSWTEPNQPQHF. Written as DNA, the CDR3 is TGTGCCAGCAGTTCGTGGACAGAACCAAATCAGCCCCAGCATTTT.

This rearrangement joins TRBV2 to TRBJ2-3; possible D gene TRBD2, 6 bases. This CDR3 comprises 16 residues. V lost 4 bases and J lost 4, with 18 bases in between. The germline V gene has CDR1 SNHLY and CDR2 FYNNEI. Here the CDR3 DNA reads TGTGCCAGCAGTGTGTATGCGGGATCGGGCCCAGATACGCAGTATTTT. As protein: CASSVYAGSGPDTQYF.

The rearrangement joins TRBV27 to TRBJ2-1; 9 bases map to TRBD2. CDR1 MNHEY and CDR2 SMNVEV come from the germline V gene (reference sequence). The CDR3 runs to 16 residues. The trim removed 3 bases at V and 10 bases at J, leaving 13 bases unmatched. The CDR3 DNA follows: TGTGCCAGCAGTTTCATAGCGGGAGTAGGGGTTGGGGAGCAGTTCTTC. Encoded protein: CASSFIAGVGVGEQFF.

The chain's CDR3 is CASSLGQGGDTEAFF. The CDR3 DNA reads TGTGCCAGCAGCTTGGGACAGGGAGGGGACACTGAAGCTTTCTTT. J is TRBJ1-1 and V is TRBV7-9; 9 bases fit TRBD1. Unmatched junction bases numbered 5, after V lost 3 bases and J lost 3 bases. Per the germline V gene, CDR1 is SEHNR and CDR2 is FQNEAQ (reference sequence). The CDR3 spans 15 residues.

This chain joins TRBV5-1 and TRBJ2-7, with 7 positions matching TRBD2. The J segment lost 6 bases and the V segment lost 0 bases, leaving 3 bases of the junction unmatched. The CDR3 is 13 amino acids. Germline lookup yields CDR1 SGHRS and CDR2 YFSETQ. The CDR3: CASSLDSGTEQYF. Here the CDR3 DNA reads TGCGCCAGCAGCTTGGACAGCGGGACCGAGCAGTACTTC. Looking up the rest from reference TRBV5-1 and TRBJ2-7 gives the full variable domain: KAGVTQTPRYLIKTRGQQVTLSCSPISGHRSVSWYQQTPGQGLQFLFEYFSETQRNKGNFPGRFSGRQFSNSRSEMNVSTLELGDSALYLCASSLDSGTEQYFGPGTRLTVT.

This clone was counted once. V is TRBV9 and J is TRBJ2-5, with 15 bases fitting TRBD2. Germline V gene sequence: CDR1 SGDLS, CDR2 YYNGEE. The CDR3 totals 17 residues. Germline trimming cut 4 bases from V and 4 bases from J; bases unmatched to any gene: 8. This chain's CDR3 is CASSPGLAGGGGETQYF. For the CDR3, the DNA is TGTGCCAGCAGCCCGGGACTAGCGGGGGGCGGAGGAGAGACCCAGTACTTC.

The rearrangement uses TRBV13 and TRBJ2-3, with TRBD2 identical over 8 bases. Germline V lookup: CDR1 PRHDT, CDR2 FYEKMQ (reference sequence). This CDR3 is built from 17 residues. Germline trimming cut 5 bases from V and 3 bases from J; bases unmatched to any gene: 13. The CDR3 DNA sequence: TGTGCCAGCAGCCAAGGTCCACGGGGGGGGTGGACAGATACGCAGTATTTT. Encoded protein: CASSQGPRGGWTDTQYF.

This clone was detected once. The rearrangement links TRBV6-6 to TRBJ1-2; D is ambiguous. Germline V gene lookup returns CDR1 MNHNY and CDR2 SVGAGI (reference sequence). V was trimmed by 6 bases and J by 8 bases, leaving 19 bases between them. The CDR3 covers 14 residues. The CDR3 DNA reads TGTGCCAGCAGCCTACCTCACCAGGCAAAGGGCTACACCTTC. Translating gives CASSLPHQAKGYTF.